Listed below are T cell receptor beta chains from one sample, sequenced in a study of blood T cell repertoires in COVID-19. Only in-frame clones appear in the TCRdb table, and some are missing; sequencing was by immunoSEQ multiplex PCR. The table includes 400,000 to 500,000 clones, roughly 88% detected once. The source material was PBMCs or T cells enriched from blood (not recorded which). All receptors come from a woman aged 18-29 years who had been exposed to COVID-19. Both conserved end residues are part of each CDR3. Each record gives: J gene, V gene, D gene, clone size, CDR3 protein, CDR3 DNA. D genes are given only for firm matches. The listing skips clone size in some rows; elsewhere it reads once, few, many or a size class.

j_call: TRBJ2-2; v_call: TRBV18; d_call: NA; clone_size: NA; cdr3_aa: CASSPPPGELFF; cdr3_nt: TGTGCCAGCTCACCACCTCCTGGGGAGCTGTTTTTT
j_call: TRBJ2-1; v_call: TRBV5-1; d_call: TRBD2; clone_size: few; cdr3_aa: CASSPVLAVNEQFF; cdr3_nt: TGCGCCAGCAGCCCGGTACTAGCGGTCAATGAGCAGTTCTTC
j_call: TRBJ2-3; v_call: TRBV5-8; d_call: NA; clone_size: NA; cdr3_aa: CASSLKPSTDTQYF; cdr3_nt: TGTGCCAGCAGCTTGAAGCCTAGCACAGATACGCAGTATTTT
j_call: TRBJ1-5; v_call: TRBV21-1; d_call: NA; clone_size: few; cdr3_aa: CASSKGLNSNQPQHF; cdr3_nt: TGTGCCAGCAGCAAAGGACTTAATAGCAATCAGCCCCAGCATTTT
j_call: TRBJ2-3; v_call: TRBV7-8; d_call: NA; clone_size: once; cdr3_aa: CASSLYVDTQYF; cdr3_nt: TGTGCCAGCAGCCTCTACGTGGATACGCAGTATTTT
j_call: TRBJ2-1; v_call: TRBV9; d_call: TRBD2; clone_size: once; cdr3_aa: CASSVENRGRAGEQFF; cdr3_nt: TGTGCCAGCAGCGTAGAGAATCGCGGGAGGGCCGGTGAGCAGTTCTTC
j_call: TRBJ2-1; v_call: TRBV5-6; d_call: TRBD2; clone_size: NA; cdr3_aa: CASSLGFAGAPYNEQFF; cdr3_nt: TGTGCCAGCAGCTTGGGGTTTGCGGGAGCCCCTTACAATGAGCAGTTCTTC
j_call: TRBJ2-7; v_call: TRBV4-1; d_call: TRBD2; clone_size: once; cdr3_aa: CASSSGGFEQYF; cdr3_nt: TGCGCCAGCAGTAGCGGGGGCTTCGAGCAGTACTTC
j_call: TRBJ1-6; v_call: TRBV13; d_call: NA; clone_size: once; cdr3_aa: CASSRGALDSPLHF; cdr3_nt: TGTGCCAGCAGCCGGGGGGCGTTAGATTCACCCCTCCACTTT
j_call: TRBJ1-2; v_call: TRBV5-6; d_call: NA; clone_size: NA; cdr3_aa: CASVSLGEYGYTF; cdr3_nt: TGTGCCAGCGTCTCACTAGGTGAATATGGCTACACCTTC
j_call: TRBJ2-7; v_call: TRBV3-1/TRBV3-2; d_call: NA; clone_size: few; cdr3_aa: CASSQERFGTGYGIGEQYF; cdr3_nt: TGTGCCAGCAGCCAAGAGCGTTTTGGTACAGGGTATGGGATTGGCGAGCAGTACTTC
j_call: TRBJ2-7; v_call: TRBV28; d_call: TRBD2; clone_size: NA; cdr3_aa: CASNALAESYEQYF; cdr3_nt: TGTGCCAGCAATGCGCTAGCGGAGTCCTACGAGCAGTACTTC
j_call: TRBJ2-7; v_call: TRBV4-2; d_call: TRBD1; clone_size: NA; cdr3_aa: CASSQGQGGYYEQYF; cdr3_nt: TGTGCCAGCAGCCAGGGACAGGGGGGTTACTACGAGCAGTACTTC
j_call: TRBJ2-7; v_call: TRBV15; d_call: TRBD2; clone_size: NA; cdr3_aa: CATSQGYSGGSWEQYF; cdr3_nt: TGTGCCACCAGCCAGGGGTATAGCGGGGGTTCTTGGGAGCAGTACTTC
j_call: TRBJ1-2; v_call: TRBV5-6; d_call: NA; clone_size: once; cdr3_aa: CASTISGQGLNYGYTF; cdr3_nt: TGTGCCAGCACGATAAGCGGGCAGGGACTAAACTATGGCTACACCTTC
j_call: TRBJ2-7; v_call: TRBV1; d_call: NA; clone_size: NA; cdr3_aa: CTSSLRLLLDRVTYEQYF; cdr3_nt: TGCACCAGCAGCCTCCGACTCCTTCTTGACAGGGTAACCTACGAGCAGTACTTC
j_call: TRBJ2-4; v_call: TRBV28; d_call: NA; clone_size: few; cdr3_aa: CASSFPGAGVKNIQYF; cdr3_nt: TGTGCCAGCAGTTTTCCTGGGGCAGGGGTCAAAAACATTCAGTACTTC
j_call: TRBJ2-7; v_call: TRBV5-6; d_call: TRBD2; clone_size: once; cdr3_aa: CASSFGRVSASGIYEQYF; cdr3_nt: TGTGCCAGCAGCTTTGGTAGGGTTTCGGCTAGCGGGATCTACGAGCAGTACTTC
j_call: TRBJ2-1; v_call: TRBV9; d_call: TRBD2; clone_size: NA; cdr3_aa: CASSITSSGSRNEQFF; cdr3_nt: TGTGCCAGCAGCATAACTTCTAGCGGGAGCCGAAATGAGCAGTTCTTC
j_call: TRBJ1-2; v_call: TRBV19; d_call: TRBD1; clone_size: once; cdr3_aa: CASSIDQGAYGYTF; cdr3_nt: TGTGCCAGTAGTATAGACCAGGGGGCCTATGGCTACACCTTC
j_call: TRBJ2-5; v_call: TRBV24-1; d_call: TRBD1; clone_size: NA; cdr3_aa: CATSDFRGHSEETQYF; cdr3_nt: TGTGCCACCAGTGATTTTAGGGGGCACAGTGAGGAGACCCAGTACTTC
j_call: TRBJ2-7; v_call: TRBV28; d_call: TRBD2; clone_size: NA; cdr3_aa: CASSLAGGTYEQYF; cdr3_nt: TGTGCCAGCAGTCTAGCGGGGGGTACCTACGAGCAGTACTTC
j_call: TRBJ1-3; v_call: TRBV7-2; d_call: TRBD1; clone_size: few; cdr3_aa: CASSLGFYRGGNTIYF; cdr3_nt: TGTGCCAGCAGCTTAGGCTTTTACAGGGGGGGAAACACCATATATTTT
j_call: TRBJ2-6; v_call: TRBV24-1; d_call: NA; clone_size: NA; cdr3_aa: CATSGGRGSGANVLTF; cdr3_nt: TGTGCCACCAGTGGCGGCAGGGGCTCTGGGGCCAACGTCCTGACTTTC
j_call: TRBJ1-1; v_call: TRBV23-1; d_call: TRBD1; clone_size: NA; cdr3_aa: CASSLYRGRRGSEAFF; cdr3_nt: TGCGCCAGCAGTCTGTACAGGGGGCGGAGAGGTAGTGAAGCTTTCTTT
j_call: TRBJ1-1; v_call: TRBV19; d_call: TRBD1; clone_size: NA; cdr3_aa: CASKKDRGMNTEAFF; cdr3_nt: TGTGCCAGTAAAAAAGACAGGGGTATGAACACTGAAGCTTTCTTT
j_call: TRBJ2-1; v_call: TRBV11-1; d_call: TRBD2; clone_size: NA; cdr3_aa: CASSPAAGGPHEQFF; cdr3_nt: TGTGCCAGCAGCCCCGCGGCGGGGGGGCCCCATGAGCAGTTCTTC
j_call: TRBJ2-4; v_call: TRBV7-9; d_call: TRBD2; clone_size: NA; cdr3_aa: CASSPGLAGALAKNIQYF; cdr3_nt: TGTGCCAGCAGCCCGGGACTAGCGGGGGCGCTAGCCAAAAACATTCAGTACTTC
j_call: TRBJ2-4; v_call: TRBV19; d_call: NA; clone_size: many; cdr3_aa: CASSLAGIQYF; cdr3_nt: TGTGCCAGTAGCCTAGCCGGCATTCAGTACTTC
j_call: TRBJ2-7; v_call: TRBV6-5; d_call: NA; clone_size: NA; cdr3_aa: CASSSLTQPKMVPYF; cdr3_nt: TGTGCCAGCAGTTCTCTGACACAGCCAAAGATGGTTCCGTACTTC
j_call: TRBJ1-2; v_call: TRBV14; d_call: NA; clone_size: NA; cdr3_aa: CASSQDNLPYGYTF; cdr3_nt: TGTGCCAGCAGCCAAGATAATCTACCCTATGGCTACACCTTC
j_call: TRBJ2-2; v_call: TRBV28; d_call: TRBD1; clone_size: NA; cdr3_aa: CASSNRGPNTGELFF; cdr3_nt: TGTGCCAGCAGTAACAGGGGGCCGAACACCGGGGAGCTGTTTTTT
j_call: TRBJ2-7; v_call: TRBV28; d_call: NA; clone_size: NA; cdr3_aa: CASSLQAYEQYF; cdr3_nt: TGTGCCAGCAGTTTACAGGCCTACGAGCAGTACTTC
j_call: TRBJ1-2; v_call: TRBV5-1; d_call: TRBD1; clone_size: NA; cdr3_aa: CASSLTTGDYGYTF; cdr3_nt: TGCGCCAGCAGCTTAACGACAGGGGACTATGGCTACACCTTC
j_call: TRBJ1-6; v_call: TRBV9; d_call: TRBD1; clone_size: NA; cdr3_aa: CASSPRQGSSYNSPLHF; cdr3_nt: TGTGCCAGCAGCCCCCGACAGGGGAGCTCCTATAATTCACCCCTCCACTTT
j_call: TRBJ1-5; v_call: TRBV27; d_call: NA; clone_size: NA; cdr3_aa: CASSLAVNQPQHF; cdr3_nt: TGTGCCAGCAGTTTAGCGGTAAATCAGCCCCAGCATTTT
j_call: TRBJ2-7; v_call: TRBV5-1; d_call: TRBD2; clone_size: NA; cdr3_aa: CASSFIAGDNEQYF; cdr3_nt: TGCGCCAGCAGCTTTATAGCGGGAGACAACGAGCAGTACTTC
j_call: TRBJ2-1; v_call: TRBV5-4; d_call: NA; clone_size: NA; cdr3_aa: CASSYHPPGPNEQFF; cdr3_nt: TGTGCCAGCAGCTACCACCCGCCAGGGCCCAATGAGCAGTTCTTC
j_call: TRBJ1-4; v_call: TRBV7-2; d_call: NA; clone_size: NA; cdr3_aa: CASSFAGPMEKLFF; cdr3_nt: TGTGCCAGCAGCTTCGCAGGTCCGATGGAAAAACTGTTTTTT
j_call: TRBJ1-5; v_call: TRBV7-9; d_call: TRBD1; clone_size: NA; cdr3_aa: CASSPGQPPQPQHF; cdr3_nt: TGTGCCAGCAGCCCGGGACAGCCGCCCCAGCCCCAGCATTTT
j_call: TRBJ2-7; v_call: TRBV4-1; d_call: TRBD2; clone_size: once; cdr3_aa: CASSRARGLAQDEQYF; cdr3_nt: TGCGCCAGCAGTCGAGCGAGGGGACTAGCGCAGGACGAGCAGTACTTC
j_call: TRBJ2-7; v_call: TRBV28; d_call: TRBD2; clone_size: once; cdr3_aa: CASSRGGRSSYEQYF; cdr3_nt: TGTGCCAGCAGTCGCGGCGGGAGAAGCTCCTACGAGCAGTACTTC
j_call: TRBJ2-7; v_call: TRBV6-6; d_call: NA; clone_size: once; cdr3_aa: CASSTRTDLTYEQYF; cdr3_nt: TGTGCCAGCAGTACTAGGACAGATTTAACCTACGAGCAGTACTTC
j_call: TRBJ1-3; v_call: TRBV10-3; d_call: NA; clone_size: NA; cdr3_aa: CAISERVNSGNTIYF; cdr3_nt: TGTGCCATCAGTGAGCGGGTTAACTCTGGAAACACCATATATTTT
j_call: TRBJ2-1; v_call: TRBV6-1; d_call: TRBD2; clone_size: once; cdr3_aa: CASSERSGGHNEQFF; cdr3_nt: TGTGCCAGCAGTGAACGTAGCGGGGGCCACAATGAGCAGTTCTTC
j_call: TRBJ2-3; v_call: TRBV5-1; d_call: TRBD2; clone_size: NA; cdr3_aa: CASSLGTGTSGTDTQYF; cdr3_nt: TGCGCCAGCAGCTTGGGGACCGGGACTAGCGGCACAGATACGCAGTATTTT
j_call: TRBJ1-5; v_call: TRBV10-2; d_call: NA; clone_size: NA; cdr3_aa: CASSQQVNQPQHF; cdr3_nt: TGCGCCAGCAGTCAACAGGTGAATCAGCCCCAGCATTTT
j_call: TRBJ1-1; v_call: TRBV4-2; d_call: NA; clone_size: few; cdr3_aa: CASSQDLYGGWAFF; cdr3_nt: TGTGCCAGCAGCCAAGACCTTTACGGGGGGTGGGCTTTCTTT